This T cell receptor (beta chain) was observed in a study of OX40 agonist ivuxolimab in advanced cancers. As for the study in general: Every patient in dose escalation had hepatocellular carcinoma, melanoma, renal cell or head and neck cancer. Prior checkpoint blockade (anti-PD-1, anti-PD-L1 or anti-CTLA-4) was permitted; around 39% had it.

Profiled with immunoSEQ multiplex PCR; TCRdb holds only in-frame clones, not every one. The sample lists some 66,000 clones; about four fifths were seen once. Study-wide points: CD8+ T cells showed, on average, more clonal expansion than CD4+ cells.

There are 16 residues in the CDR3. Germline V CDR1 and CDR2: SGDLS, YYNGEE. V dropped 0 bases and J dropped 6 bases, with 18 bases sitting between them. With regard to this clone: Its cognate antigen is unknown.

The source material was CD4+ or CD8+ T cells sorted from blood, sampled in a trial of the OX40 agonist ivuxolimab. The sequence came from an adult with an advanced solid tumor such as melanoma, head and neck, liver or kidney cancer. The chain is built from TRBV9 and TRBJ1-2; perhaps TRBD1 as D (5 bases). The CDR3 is CASSVATTTGVDGYTF. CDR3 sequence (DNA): TGTGCCAGCAGCGTAGCCACGACAACGGGGGTGGATGGCTACACCTTC.